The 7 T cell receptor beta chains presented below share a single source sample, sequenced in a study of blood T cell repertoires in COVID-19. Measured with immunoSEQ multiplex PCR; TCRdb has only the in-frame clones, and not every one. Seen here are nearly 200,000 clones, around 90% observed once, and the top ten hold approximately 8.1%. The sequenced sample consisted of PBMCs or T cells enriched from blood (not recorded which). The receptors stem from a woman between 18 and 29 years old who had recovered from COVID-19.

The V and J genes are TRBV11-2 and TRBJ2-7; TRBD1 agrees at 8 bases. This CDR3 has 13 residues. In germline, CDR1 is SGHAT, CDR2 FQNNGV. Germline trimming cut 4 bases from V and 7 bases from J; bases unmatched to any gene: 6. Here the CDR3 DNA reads TGTGCCAGCAGCTCAGGACAGGGACAAGAGCAGTACTTC. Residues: CASSSGQGQEQYF. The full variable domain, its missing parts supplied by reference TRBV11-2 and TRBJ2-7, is EAGVAQSPRYKIIEKRQSVAFWCNPISGHATLYWYQQILGQGPKLLIQFQNNGVVDDSQLPKDRFSAERLKGVDSTLKIQPAKLEDSAVYLCASSSGQGQEQYFGPGTRLTVT.

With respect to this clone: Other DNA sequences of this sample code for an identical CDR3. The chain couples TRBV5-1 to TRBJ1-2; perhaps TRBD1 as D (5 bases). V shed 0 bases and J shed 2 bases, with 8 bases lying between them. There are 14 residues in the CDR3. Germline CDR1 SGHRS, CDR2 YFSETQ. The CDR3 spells CASSLGDSNYGYTF. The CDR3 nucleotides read TGCGCCAGCAGCTTGGGGGACTCAAACTATGGCTACACCTTC.

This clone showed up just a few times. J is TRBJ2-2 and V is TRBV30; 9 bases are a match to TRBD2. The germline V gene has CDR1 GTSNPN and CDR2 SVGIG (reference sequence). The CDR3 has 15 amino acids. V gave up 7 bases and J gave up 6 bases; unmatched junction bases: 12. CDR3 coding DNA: TGTGCCTCGGCTTCTGTAGCGGGGGCAGCCGGGGAGCTGTTTTTT. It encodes CASASVAGAAGELFF.

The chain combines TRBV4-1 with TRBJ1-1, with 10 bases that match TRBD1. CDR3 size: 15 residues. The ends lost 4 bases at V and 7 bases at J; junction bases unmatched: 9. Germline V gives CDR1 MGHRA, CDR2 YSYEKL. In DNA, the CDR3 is TGCGCCAGCAGCCCTGGACAGGGGGGTTTACTTGAAGCTTTCTTT. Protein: CASSPGQGGLLEAFF.

The CDR3 loop reads CASSQVAESSYNSPLHF. CDR3 nucleotide sequence: TGCGCCAGCAGCCAAGTAGCAGAGAGCTCCTATAATTCACCCCTCCACTTT. The J gene is TRBJ1-6, the V gene TRBV4-1; unclear D gene. Germline V CDR1 and CDR2: MGHRA, YSYEKL. The CDR3 covers 17 residues. Trimming took off 1 base at V and 0 bases at J, with 10 bases between the two ends.

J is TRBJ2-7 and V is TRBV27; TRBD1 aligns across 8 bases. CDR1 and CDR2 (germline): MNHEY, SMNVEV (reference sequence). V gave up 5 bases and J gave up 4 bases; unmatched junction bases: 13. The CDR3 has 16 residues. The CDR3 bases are TGTGCCAGCAGTCTGACAGGGGAAGGGGGCGCGTACGAGCAGTACTTC. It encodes CASSLTGEGGAYEQYF.

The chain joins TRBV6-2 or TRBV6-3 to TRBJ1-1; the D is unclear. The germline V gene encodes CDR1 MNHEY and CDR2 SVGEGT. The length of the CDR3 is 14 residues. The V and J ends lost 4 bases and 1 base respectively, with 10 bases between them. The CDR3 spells CASSSEAENTEAFF. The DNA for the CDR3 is TGTGCCAGCAGTTCGGAGGCGGAGAACACTGAAGCTTTCTTT.